Listed below are T cell receptor beta chains from one sample, sequenced in a study of beta chain features in type 1 diabetes. Assay: immunoSEQ multiplex PCR; the TCRdb copy retains only in-frame clones and omits some. Found here are over 600,000 clones, around 12% of them singletons; the top ten hold 0.09% to 0.15%. The material sequenced was naive CD4+ T cells from blood. The receptors come from a man aged 25 to 45 with type 1 diabetes. The CDR3 runs from the conserved cysteine through the conserved F or W. Fields, in order: V gene, D gene, J gene, clone size, CDR3 protein, CDR3 DNA. A D gene is named only where the DNA matches it firmly. Clone size is stated in some rows and not others, as once, few, many or a class when expanded.

v_gene: TRBV21-1
d_gene: .
j_gene: TRBJ2-7
abundance: few
CDR3aa: CASSMTVGDCEQYF
CDR3nt: TGTGCCAGCAGCATGACAGTAGGAGACTGCGAGCAGTACTTC

v_gene: TRBV9
d_gene: TRBD1
j_gene: TRBJ1-2
abundance: .
CDR3aa: CASSEARGTGLGYGYTF
CDR3nt: TGTGCCAGCAGCGAGGCCCGCGGGACAGGGCTAGGATATGGCTACACCTTC

v_gene: TRBV14
d_gene: .
j_gene: TRBJ1-2
abundance: .
CDR3aa: CASSQVEKEGGYTF
CDR3nt: TGTGCCAGCAGCCAAGTAGAGAAGGAGGGTGGCTACACCTTC

v_gene: TRBV15
d_gene: .
j_gene: TRBJ2-5
abundance: .
CDR3aa: CATSLRGAGETQYF
CDR3nt: TGTGCCACCAGCCTACGGGGGGCCGGTGAGACCCAGTACTTC

v_gene: TRBV29-1
d_gene: .
j_gene: TRBJ2-3
abundance: .
CDR3aa: CSIHEGYLKGTDTQYF
CDR3nt: TGCAGCATTCATGAAGGGTATCTTAAGGGTACAGATACGCAGTATTTT

v_gene: TRBV7-2
d_gene: TRBD2
j_gene: TRBJ2-1
abundance: few
CDR3aa: CASSLLSGEYNEQFF
CDR3nt: TGTGCCAGCAGCCTCCTGAGCGGGGAATACAATGAGCAGTTCTTC

v_gene: TRBV10-3
d_gene: .
j_gene: TRBJ1-2
abundance: few
CDR3aa: CAIRTRPVGTYGYTF
CDR3nt: TGTGCCATCAGGACCCGACCGGTGGGGACCTATGGCTACACCTTC

v_gene: TRBV5-1
d_gene: .
j_gene: TRBJ1-1
abundance: .
CDR3aa: CASSLDSEAFF
CDR3nt: TGCGCCAGCAGCTTGGATAGTGAAGCTTTCTTT

v_gene: TRBV10-3
d_gene: .
j_gene: TRBJ1-6
abundance: .
CDR3aa: CASTSRTAANSPLHF
CDR3nt: TGTGCCTCCACCTCCCGGACCGCCGCAAATTCACCCCTCCACTTT

v_gene: TRBV7-2
d_gene: .
j_gene: TRBJ2-3
abundance: few
CDR3aa: CASSFVNGGSTDTQYF
CDR3nt: TGTGCCAGCAGCTTTGTTAATGGGGGATCAACAGATACGCAGTATTTT

v_gene: TRBV6-1
d_gene: TRBD2
j_gene: TRBJ2-1
abundance: few
CDR3aa: CATCLAGEYNEQFF
CDR3nt: TGTGCCACCTGCCTAGCGGGGGAGTACAATGAGCAGTTCTTC

v_gene: TRBV11-2
d_gene: .
j_gene: TRBJ2-1
abundance: .
CDR3aa: CAAGVRNEQFF
CDR3nt: TGTGCCGCTGGGGTTCGCAATGAGCAGTTCTTC

v_gene: TRBV10-3
d_gene: TRBD1
j_gene: TRBJ1-6
abundance: .
CDR3aa: CAIRAQGSDSPLHF
CDR3nt: TGTGCCATCAGAGCACAGGGGTCTGATTCACCCCTCCACTTT

v_gene: TRBV28
d_gene: .
j_gene: TRBJ2-6
abundance: few
CDR3aa: CASSLQRSGANVLTF
CDR3nt: TGTGCCAGCAGTCTACAACGCTCTGGGGCCAACGTCCTGACTTTC

v_gene: TRBV29-1
d_gene: .
j_gene: TRBJ1-2
abundance: few
CDR3aa: CSVALPRGMTSYGYTF
CDR3nt: TGCAGCGTTGCACTCCCTCGGGGGATGACCAGCTATGGCTACACCTTC

v_gene: TRBV7-6
d_gene: .
j_gene: TRBJ1-2
abundance: .
CDR3aa: CASSPNQGEGGYTF
CDR3nt: TGTGCCAGCAGCCCGAATCAGGGAGAGGGTGGCTACACCTTC

v_gene: TRBV9
d_gene: .
j_gene: TRBJ1-2
abundance: .
CDR3aa: CASSPQEGIYGGYTF
CDR3nt: TGTGCCAGCAGCCCCCAGGAGGGAATATATGGTGGCTACACCTTC

v_gene: TRBV7-9
d_gene: .
j_gene: TRBJ2-3
abundance: .
CDR3aa: CASSLKGTGGDTQYF
CDR3nt: TGTGCCAGCAGCTTAAAGGGAACCGGGGGAGATACGCAGTATTTT

v_gene: TRBV9
d_gene: .
j_gene: TRBJ1-4
abundance: .
CDR3aa: CASSSVQVLNEKLFF
CDR3nt: TGTGCCAGCAGCTCCGTACAGGTCCTGAATGAAAAACTGTTTTTT

v_gene: TRBV28
d_gene: .
j_gene: TRBJ2-1
abundance: .
CDR3aa: CASTRYNEQFF
CDR3nt: TGTGCCAGCACCCGTTACAATGAGCAGTTCTTC

v_gene: TRBV11-2
d_gene: .
j_gene: TRBJ2-6
abundance: few
CDR3aa: CASSVQRVANVLTF
CDR3nt: TGTGCCAGCAGTGTTCAGAGGGTAGCCAACGTCCTGACTTTC

v_gene: TRBV5-1
d_gene: TRBD1
j_gene: TRBJ1-1
abundance: .
CDR3aa: CASSFGQGQGIAEAFF
CDR3nt: TGCGCCAGCAGCTTTGGACAGGGGCAGGGTATCGCTGAAGCTTTCTTT

v_gene: TRBV2
d_gene: .
j_gene: TRBJ1-1
abundance: .
CDR3aa: CARRLSNTEAFF
CDR3nt: TGTGCCAGGCGATTGTCGAACACTGAAGCTTTCTTT

v_gene: TRBV6-6
d_gene: .
j_gene: TRBJ1-2
abundance: .
CDR3aa: CASSYGDEGFDYGYTF
CDR3nt: TGTGCCAGCAGTTACGGGGACGAGGGTTTTGACTATGGCTACACCTTC

v_gene: TRBV29-1
d_gene: TRBD1
j_gene: TRBJ2-1
abundance: .
CDR3aa: CSAALRQGGYNEQFF
CDR3nt: TGCAGCGCTGCACTTAGACAGGGCGGGTACAATGAGCAGTTCTTC

v_gene: TRBV11-3
d_gene: .
j_gene: TRBJ2-1
abundance: .
CDR3aa: CASSLLGGNEQFF
CDR3nt: TGTGCCAGCTCCCTATTGGGTGGCAATGAGCAGTTCTTC

v_gene: TRBV7-2
d_gene: TRBD1
j_gene: TRBJ1-2
abundance: few
CDR3aa: CASSTGQGGTYGYTF
CDR3nt: TGTGCCAGCAGCACCGGACAGGGCGGAACATATGGCTACACCTTC

v_gene: TRBV27
d_gene: .
j_gene: TRBJ1-2
abundance: few
CDR3aa: CASSLERGTYGYTF
CDR3nt: TGTGCCAGCAGTTTAGAAAGGGGTACTTATGGCTACACCTTC

v_gene: TRBV6-5
d_gene: .
j_gene: TRBJ1-1
abundance: few
CDR3aa: CASSYTRAMAFF
CDR3nt: TGTGCCAGCAGTTACACCAGGGCGATGGCTTTCTTT

v_gene: TRBV30
d_gene: .
j_gene: TRBJ2-1
abundance: few
CDR3aa: CAWTKGPYNEQFF
CDR3nt: TGTGCCTGGACAAAGGGACCCTACAATGAGCAGTTCTTC

v_gene: TRBV29-1
d_gene: TRBD2
j_gene: TRBJ2-5
abundance: .
CDR3aa: CSVGGSGGQETQYF
CDR3nt: TGCAGCGTTGGGGGCTCGGGAGGGCAAGAGACCCAGTACTTC

v_gene: TRBV18
d_gene: .
j_gene: TRBJ2-3
abundance: .
CDR3aa: CASSLRTDTQYF
CDR3nt: TGTGCCAGCTCACTTCGGACAGATACGCAGTATTTT